Reported below is one T cell receptor (beta chain). This clonotype was observed a handful of times. The antigen it binds to is not known. Per-base qualities were not stored, and no clone one base away is much larger. CDR1 and CDR2 were assigned from the germline V gene as SGHDT and YYEEEE. Reading from cysteine to phenylalanine, the CDR3 counts 14 amino acids. Only the CDR3 DNA stays, 42 bases, in frame from base 1. V is shortened by 3 bases, J by 6 bases, and the region joining them spans 16 bases. This record belongs to a study of T cells in Graves' hyperthyroidism and ophthalmopathy (dated by TCRdb to about 2019). Broadly, across the study: Peripheral blood samples were taken at the time of initial diagnosis, prior to any treatment. To identify distinguishing TCR V-J signatures, a discovery cohort of about a hundred patients was used, comprising 43 with Graves' ophthalmopathy and 57 with stable Graves' hyperthyroidism. Prospective prediction of ophthalmopathy was tested in an independent validation cohort consisting of about 19 hyperthyroidism patients and around 16 patients who later progressed to ophthalmopathy. The 100 discovery patients were randomly split 7:3 into training and test sets. In addition, the study compared T-cell repertoires in thyroid tissue and in blood from several Graves' hyperthyroidism patients. After sampling, hyperthyroidism patients received methimazole starting at 30 mg daily, and ophthalmopathy patients received high-dose intravenous methylprednisolone. The paper describes TCR Vbeta CDR3 sequencing of 140 or so peripheral blood samples, made up of under 50 ophthalmopathy patients, roughly 80 hyperthyroidism patients and 17 progressor patients. General findings and caveats noted by the study authors: Sample size was not statistically predetermined, and investigators were not blinded to group allocation. In validation, the model predicted progression to ophthalmopathy with around 71% sensitivity and less than 75% specificity, a median of around 6.6 months before onset. A 13 V-J signature model separated ophthalmopathy from stable hyperthyroidism, with approximately 86% sensitivity and just under 84% specificity in cross-validation and 80%/75% in testing. Blood samples also contained most of the expanded thyroid clonotypes (frequency above 0.001), which suggests that blood repertoires may reflect thyroid immune responses.

Amplification of TCR beta CDR3 regions was carried out from RNA transcripts. For the first round of RT-PCR on the TCR CDR3, the HTBI primer set was used together with the Qiagen OneStep RT-PCR kit. Libraries were constructed in a second round of multiplex PCR, after which size selection and purification were performed. Libraries were sequenced paired-end with 100 bp reads on an Illumina HiSeq2000. In the paper's pipeline: SOAPnuke was used to process the raw data, throwing out any read that contained adapters or uncalled bases, had a mean Phred below 15, or lacked an exact constant-primer or identifier match. High-quality paired reads were merged using COPE v1.2.5, and each unique nucleotide sequence was defined as a clonotype. MiTCR v1.1 was used to align clonotypes to the IMGT TRBV, TRBD and TRBJ reference segments. Analysis was restricted to V-J combinations with a frequency above 0.0001, which covered about 99% of repertoires. A TCS score was defined as the ratio between F50 (clonal expansion) and ExV (chaos), using BLOSUM62-based TCRdist between CDR3 peptides within each V-J. Welch's t-statistics and random forest reduced some 510 V-J features to about 13, which were used in a naive Bayes classifier (R e1071). TCRdb reprocessing: public reads trimmed at Q25 with fastp, clones called with MiXCR, in-frame beta chains kept. All rows with the same CDR3 protein become a single entry with the most common DNA and genes. The V and J calls were determined by TCRdb, not by the authors. This sample holds a few hundred thousand distinct CDR3 sequences; roughly 18% were observed only once. Of the sample, approximately 15% is held by the ten largest clones.

Moderately to severely active disease, a Clinical Activity Score of at least 3, a NOSPECS grade of at least 4, and a duration under 3 months were present in ophthalmopathy patients. The study excluded patients with uncontrolled infections, other autoimmune diseases, pregnancy or lactation. Diagnoses were based on clinical symptoms, serum thyroxine and TRAb, thyroid ultrasound and orbital computed tomography. PBMCs were isolated from more than 8 ml of fresh peripheral blood by Ficoll-Paque density gradient centrifugation. Trizol reagent was used to extract total RNA, and RNA quality was then checked on an Agilent 2100 Bioanalyzer.

Sequencing used blood. The sequence came from a woman between 18 and 29 years old with Graves' ophthalmopathy. Rearrangement joined TRBV5-6 to TRBJ2-7; the best D guess is TRBD2, with 6 bases matching. The CDR3 region has the sequence CASSSPTMGGEQYF. The DNA reads as follows: TGTGCCAGCAGCTCACCAACCATGGGGGGCGAGCAGTACTTC.